This TCR beta chain was profiled in a study of blood T cell repertoires in COVID-19. The CDR3 contains 14 residues. The germline CDR1 and CDR2 sequences are GTSNPN and SVGIG (reference sequence). The V segment lost 4 bases and the J segment 7 bases; nucleotides outside the gene matches: 6. In the source study's methods: Amplification from reference gene primers served as the basis for estimated nucleated cell counts. Only in-frame clones appear in the TCRdb table, and some are missing; sequencing was by immunoSEQ multiplex PCR. V, J and clone size were drawn from that table, and D and trimming were deduced from the DNA. Of roughly 64,000 clones in the sample, under 90% were seen once.

V is TRBV30 and J is TRBJ1-6; TRBD1 matches at 8 bases. What was sequenced was peripheral blood. This receptor was obtained from a man over 45 with active COVID-19. CDR3 sequence: CAWTIGQGNSPLHF. The CDR3 bases are TGTGCCTGGACTATAGGACAGGGCAATTCACCCCTCCACTTT.